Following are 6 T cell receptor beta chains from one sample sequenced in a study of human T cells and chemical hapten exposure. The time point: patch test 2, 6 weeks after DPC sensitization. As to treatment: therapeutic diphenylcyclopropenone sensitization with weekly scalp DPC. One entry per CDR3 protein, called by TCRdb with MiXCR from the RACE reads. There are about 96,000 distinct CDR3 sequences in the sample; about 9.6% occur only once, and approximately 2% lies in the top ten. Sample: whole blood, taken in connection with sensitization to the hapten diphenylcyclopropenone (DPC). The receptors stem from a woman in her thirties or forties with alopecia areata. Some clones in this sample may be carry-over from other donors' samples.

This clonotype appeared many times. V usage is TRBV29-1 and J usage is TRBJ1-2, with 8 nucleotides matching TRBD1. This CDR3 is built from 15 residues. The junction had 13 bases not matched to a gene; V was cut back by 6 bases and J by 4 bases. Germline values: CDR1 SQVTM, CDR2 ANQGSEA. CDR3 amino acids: CSVDTPGGGSYGYTF. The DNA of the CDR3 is TGCAGCGTCGACACCCCAGGGGGCGGTAGCTATGGCTACACCTTC.

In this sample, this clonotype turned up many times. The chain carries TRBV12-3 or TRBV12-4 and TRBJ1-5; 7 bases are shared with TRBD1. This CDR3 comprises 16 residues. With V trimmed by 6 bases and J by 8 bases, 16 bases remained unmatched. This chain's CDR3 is CASRQTTGALTEPQHF. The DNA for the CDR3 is TGTGCCAGCAGACAGACCACAGGGGCCCTAACGGAGCCCCAGCATTTT.

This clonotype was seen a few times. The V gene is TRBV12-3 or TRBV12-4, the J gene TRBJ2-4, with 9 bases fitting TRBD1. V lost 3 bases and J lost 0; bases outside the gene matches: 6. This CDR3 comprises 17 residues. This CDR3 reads CASSLGTGLQAKNIQYF. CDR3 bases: TGTGCCAGCAGTTTGGGGACAGGGCTTCAAGCCAAAAACATTCAGTACTTC.

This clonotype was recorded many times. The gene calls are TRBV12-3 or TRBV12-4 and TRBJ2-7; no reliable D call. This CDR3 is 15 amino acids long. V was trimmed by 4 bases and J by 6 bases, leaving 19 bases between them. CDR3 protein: CASSYLAAYGSEQYF. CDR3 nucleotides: TGTGCCAGCAGTTATTTGGCTGCTTACGGTAGCGAGCAGTACTTC.

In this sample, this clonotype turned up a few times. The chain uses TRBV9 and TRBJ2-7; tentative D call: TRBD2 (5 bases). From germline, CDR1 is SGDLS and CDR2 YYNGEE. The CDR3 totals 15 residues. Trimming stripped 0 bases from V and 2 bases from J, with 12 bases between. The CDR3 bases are TGTGCCAGCAGCGTAGCGGCGGGTCATACCTACGAGCAGTACTTC. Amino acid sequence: CASSVAAGHTYEQYF. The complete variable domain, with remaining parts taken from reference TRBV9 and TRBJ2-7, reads DSGVTQTPKHLITATGQRVTLRCSPRSGDLSVYWYQQSLDQGLQFLIQYYNGEERAKGNILERFSAQQFPDLHSELNLSSLELGDSALYFCASSVAAGHTYEQYFGPGTRLTVT.

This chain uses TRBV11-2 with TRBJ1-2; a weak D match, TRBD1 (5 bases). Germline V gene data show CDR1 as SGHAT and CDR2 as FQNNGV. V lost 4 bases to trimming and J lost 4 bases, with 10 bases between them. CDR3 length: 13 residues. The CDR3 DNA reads TGTGCCAGCAGCTCGACAGAAGTCTATGGCTACACCTTC. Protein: CASSSTEVYGYTF.